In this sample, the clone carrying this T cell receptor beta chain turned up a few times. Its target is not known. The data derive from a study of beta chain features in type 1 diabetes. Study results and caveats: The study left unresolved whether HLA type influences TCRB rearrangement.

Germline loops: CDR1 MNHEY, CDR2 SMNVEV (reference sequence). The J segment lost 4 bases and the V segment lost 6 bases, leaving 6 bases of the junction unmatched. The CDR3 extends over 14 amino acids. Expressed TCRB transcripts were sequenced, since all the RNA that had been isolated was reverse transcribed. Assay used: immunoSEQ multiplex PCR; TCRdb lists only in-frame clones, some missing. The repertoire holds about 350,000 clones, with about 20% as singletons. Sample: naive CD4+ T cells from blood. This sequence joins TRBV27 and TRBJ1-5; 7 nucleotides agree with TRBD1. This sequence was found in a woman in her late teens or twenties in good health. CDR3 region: CASRRQGANQPQHF. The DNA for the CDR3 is TGTGCCAGCAGGCGACAGGGCGCAAATCAGCCCCAGCATTTT.